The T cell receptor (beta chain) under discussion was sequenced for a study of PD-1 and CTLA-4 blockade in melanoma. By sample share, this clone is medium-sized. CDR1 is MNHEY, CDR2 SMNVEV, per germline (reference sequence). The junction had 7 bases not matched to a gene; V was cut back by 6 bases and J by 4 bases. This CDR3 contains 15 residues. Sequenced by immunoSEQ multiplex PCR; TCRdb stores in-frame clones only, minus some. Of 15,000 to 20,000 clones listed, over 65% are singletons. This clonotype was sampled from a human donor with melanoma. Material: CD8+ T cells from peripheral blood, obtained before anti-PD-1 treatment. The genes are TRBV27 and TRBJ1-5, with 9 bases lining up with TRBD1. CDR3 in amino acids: CASRPNRGLNQPQHF. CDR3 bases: TGTGCCAGCAGGCCGAACAGGGGGCTGAATCAGCCCCAGCATTTT.